The rows below give T cell receptor beta chains drawn from one sample of a study of blood T cell repertoires in COVID-19. Sequencing was performed with immunoSEQ multiplex PCR; in TCRdb, only in-frame clones are kept and a portion is missing. Of under 250,000 clones in the sample, 86% were seen once. The sequenced material came from peripheral blood. All receptors come from a woman at least 80 years old with COVID-19, enrolled during active disease. The CDR3 runs from the conserved cysteine through the conserved F or W. The size field is filled for only some rows; it gives once, few, many or a size class.

>-|TRBV29-1|13
CSVELQENTEAFF
>-|TRBV2|15
CASSEASTGITEAFF
>-|TRBV20-1|11
CSLYGGYGYTF
>-|TRBV7-2|17
CASSLGGVGGVRNTIYF
>-|TRBV14|16
CASSQTFGEVNTEAFF
>once|TRBV20-1|11
CSAPRGEKLFF
>-|TRBV5-1|14
CASSLRQGAQGYTF
>-|TRBV6-4|17
CASIIKTQDPGAYGYTF
>-|TRBV2|17
CASSGRTGIFGANVLTF
>-|TRBV7-2|14
CASSFRQSGYEQYF
>-|TRBV19|15
CASSPREGRSQPQHF
>-|TRBV6-6|15
CASSYSRGQNTEAFF
>-|TRBV15|16
CATSRDLVRATDTQYF
>-|TRBV9|15
CASSVEQGNNEKLFF
>once|TRBV6-6|13
CASRETGQIEAFF
>-|TRBV7-9|15
CASSPPDTYQETQYF
>once|TRBV6-5|13
CASSRTIQETQYF
>-|TRBV4-1|16
CASSQGGGQGYSPLHF
>-|TRBV5-6|16
CASSLRQGNSNQPQHF
>-|TRBV2|15
CASSLGQGEYYEQYF
>-|TRBV5-4|13
CASSLDQGPGYTF
>-|TRBV5-1|16
CASSTSQGYPNNEQFF
>-|TRBV11-2|15
CASSTQGAKGGELFF
>-|TRBV27|14
CASGRRLSNTEAFF
>-|TRBV6-5|11
CASSTRETQYF
>-|TRBV28|14
CASRTHWEQETQYF
>-|TRBV2|15
CASSESRGPINGYTF
>few|TRBV7-2|14
CASRTSGSTDTQYF
>-|TRBV19|16
CASSGAGTVINSPLHF
>-|TRBV5-4|17
CASSPRGGPYSGNTIYF
>-|TRBV2|12
CASSPTGGGKHF
>once|TRBV7-8|16
CASSLGGPPGGTEAFF
>-|TRBV6-6|15
CASSYGGTSTDTQYF
>-|TRBV6-2/TRBV6-3|14
CASSRTGKTTEAFF
>-|TRBV20-1|16
CSASTSGGVVTYEQYF
>few|TRBV28|15
CASSLSAGVIQPQHF
>-|TRBV3-1/TRBV3-2|16
CASSRGVRGASYGYTF
>-|TRBV6-5|14
CASSRTSGVGEQFF
>-|TRBV12-3/TRBV12-4|13
CASSRTGEETQYF
>-|TRBV10-3|12
CATLDIRETQYF
>-|TRBV27|13
CATQQGLETEAFF
>once|TRBV19|12
CASRGLNTEAFF
>-|TRBV12-3/TRBV12-4|13
CASSIRENYGYTF
>-|TRBV5-1|16
CASSLVAVLSYNEQFF
>-|TRBV29-1|13
CSVASGAVNEQFF
>-|TRBV5-1|12
CASSLGYTEAFF
>-|TRBV4-1|17
CASSQESVVGAYNEQFF
>once|TRBV7-8|15
CASSARDYYTDTQYF
>-|TRBV24-1|14
CATSRGTDGNTIYF
>once|TRBV10-2|13
CASVAIGDTEAFF
>once|TRBV10-3|13
CAISDLAGKTQYF
>-|TRBV7-9|13
CASSPGPNSPLHF
>-|TRBV5-1|13
CASSLNGGTGSLF
>-|TRBV5-4|14
CASSSTGAGNTIYF